Listed here is a single TCR beta chain. Clones were sequenced by immunoSEQ multiplex PCR, and TCRdb holds only the in-frame ones, with some missing. The data show about 79,000 clones, with over 85% seen just once and approximately 0.7% held by the top ten. Per germline, CDR1 LNHDA and CDR2 SQIVND (reference sequence). V lost 3 bases and J 4 bases, leaving 9 bases between the germline ends. The CDR3 length is 14 residues. This sample is drawn from a study of T cell changes during pregnancy in multiple sclerosis. This TCR derives from a female donor in good health, enrolled as a control in a pregnancy study. The chain links TRBV19 to TRBJ2-2; the D gene is possibly TRBD1 (5 bases). This material consisted of peripheral blood, taken in the second trimester of pregnancy. Written as DNA, the CDR3 is TGTGCCAGTAGTATGCCAGGGCGCACCGGGGAGCTGTTTTTT. Encoded protein: CASSMPGRTGELFF.